The present T cell receptor beta chain was sequenced within a study of technical replicates of blood from a few donors. Assay: immunoSEQ multiplex PCR; the TCRdb copy retains only in-frame clones and omits some. The sample contains around 80,000 clones, 90% to 95% of which appear only once. In germline, CDR1 is MGHDK, CDR2 SYGVNS. The CDR3 runs 16 residues. The ends were cut back, 4 bases at V and 4 bases at J, with 17 bases in the middle. J is TRBJ1-5 and V is TRBV25-1, with a tentative D call TRBD1 (6 bases). The source is a human donor in good health. The material sequenced was T cells isolated from PBMCs. CDR3 nucleotide sequence: TGTGCCAGCAGTGTACAAAACAGGGTAACGAATCAGCCCCAGCATTTT. Translated: CASSVQNRVTNQPQHF.